This is a list of T cell receptor beta chains from one sample in a study of beta chain features in type 1 diabetes. Repertoires were generated with immunoSEQ multiplex PCR, while TCRdb's copy carries only in-frame clones and drops some. This sample yields over 300,000 clones, of which 6.5% to 10% are seen a single time; less than 0.45% belongs to the top ten. Sequencing used central memory CD4+ T cells from blood. These receptors were collected from a woman under 30 in good health. CDR3s include the opening cysteine and the closing phenylalanine or tryptophan. Each record gives: V gene, D gene, J gene, clone size, CDR3 protein, CDR3 DNA. A D gene is named only where the DNA matches it firmly. Clone sizes are given selectively: once, few, many, or a class where the clone is expanded.

v_call: TRBV5-4
d_call: TRBD2
j_call: TRBJ2-3
clone_size: few
cdr3_aa: CASSPRTSGTDTQYF
cdr3_nt: TGTGCCAGCAGCCCGCGGACTAGCGGCACAGATACGCAGTATTTT

v_call: TRBV4-2
d_call: -
j_call: TRBJ2-1
clone_size: few
cdr3_aa: CASSQERWAYNEQFF
cdr3_nt: TGTGCCAGCAGCCAAGAACGGTGGGCTTACAATGAGCAGTTCTTC

v_call: TRBV4-2
d_call: -
j_call: TRBJ2-1
clone_size: -
cdr3_aa: CASSQDADSSYNEQFF
cdr3_nt: TGTGCCAGCAGCCAAGACGCGGATAGCTCCTACAATGAGCAGTTCTTC

v_call: TRBV2
d_call: -
j_call: TRBJ2-4
clone_size: -
cdr3_aa: CASNDLLAKNIQYF
cdr3_nt: TGTGCCAGCAACGACTTGCTAGCCAAAAACATTCAGTACTTC

v_call: TRBV15
d_call: -
j_call: TRBJ1-1
clone_size: few
cdr3_aa: CATSRGGQGATEAFF
cdr3_nt: TGTGCCACCAGCAGAGGAGGGCAGGGTGCGACTGAAGCTTTCTTT

v_call: TRBV7-3
d_call: -
j_call: TRBJ2-1
clone_size: -
cdr3_aa: CASSFSKDNEQFF
cdr3_nt: TGTGCCAGCAGCTTTTCTAAGGACAATGAGCAGTTCTTC

v_call: TRBV9
d_call: TRBD2
j_call: TRBJ2-3
clone_size: -
cdr3_aa: CASSVSGRVADTQYF
cdr3_nt: TGTGCCAGCAGCGTTAGCGGGAGGGTCGCAGATACGCAGTATTTT

v_call: TRBV18
d_call: TRBD1
j_call: TRBJ1-5
clone_size: many
cdr3_aa: CASSRQGADQPQHF
cdr3_nt: TGTGCCAGCTCACGACAGGGGGCCGATCAGCCCCAGCATTTT

v_call: TRBV20-1
d_call: -
j_call: TRBJ2-5
clone_size: few
cdr3_aa: CSQGRLETQYF
cdr3_nt: TGCAGTCAAGGCAGACTAGAGACCCAGTACTTC

v_call: TRBV7-2
d_call: -
j_call: TRBJ2-4
clone_size: many
cdr3_aa: CASSLAARGSNIQYF
cdr3_nt: TGTGCCAGCAGCTTAGCAGCCAGGGGCTCAAACATTCAGTACTTC

v_call: TRBV5-1
d_call: -
j_call: TRBJ1-2
clone_size: many
cdr3_aa: CASRQDSYGYTF
cdr3_nt: TGCGCCAGCAGACAGGACAGCTATGGCTACACCTTC

v_call: TRBV29-1
d_call: -
j_call: TRBJ2-5
clone_size: few
cdr3_aa: CSVDLRETQYF
cdr3_nt: TGCAGCGTTGATTTGAGGGAGACCCAGTACTTC

v_call: TRBV7-2
d_call: -
j_call: TRBJ2-7
clone_size: few
cdr3_aa: CASSLGFNLEQYF
cdr3_nt: TGTGCCAGCAGCTTAGGTTTTAATCTCGAGCAGTACTTC

v_call: TRBV7-9
d_call: TRBD1
j_call: TRBJ1-6
clone_size: -
cdr3_aa: CASSPPGTGASALHF
cdr3_nt: TGTGCCAGCAGCCCTCCTGGGACAGGGGCTTCGGCCCTCCACTTT

v_call: TRBV18
d_call: -
j_call: TRBJ2-5
clone_size: few
cdr3_aa: CASSRGAQETQYF
cdr3_nt: TGTGCCAGCTCCCGAGGCGCCCAAGAGACCCAGTACTTC

v_call: TRBV18
d_call: -
j_call: TRBJ2-5
clone_size: many
cdr3_aa: CASSPPRGETQYF
cdr3_nt: TGTGCCAGCTCACCACCCAGGGGAGAGACCCAGTACTTC

v_call: TRBV27
d_call: -
j_call: TRBJ2-5
clone_size: -
cdr3_aa: CASRSPAGETQYF
cdr3_nt: TGTGCCAGCAGATCTCCGGCTGGAGAGACCCAGTACTTC

v_call: TRBV19
d_call: -
j_call: TRBJ2-7
clone_size: -
cdr3_aa: CASSPTIGTGAYEQYF
cdr3_nt: TGTGCCAGTAGCCCCACGATTGGAACAGGAGCCTACGAGCAGTACTTC

v_call: TRBV6-5
d_call: -
j_call: TRBJ1-1
clone_size: -
cdr3_aa: CASSYEENTEAFF
cdr3_nt: TGTGCCAGCAGTTACGAGGAGAACACTGAAGCTTTCTTT

v_call: TRBV23-1
d_call: TRBD1
j_call: TRBJ1-5
clone_size: -
cdr3_aa: CASSQGRGTNSNQPQHF
cdr3_nt: TGCGCCAGCAGTCAAGGCAGGGGGACTAATAGCAATCAGCCCCAGCATTTT

v_call: TRBV9
d_call: -
j_call: TRBJ2-3
clone_size: few
cdr3_aa: CASSVDPSGVDTQYF
cdr3_nt: TGTGCCAGCAGCGTAGACCCTAGTGGTGTGGATACGCAGTATTTT

v_call: TRBV5-4
d_call: -
j_call: TRBJ2-7
clone_size: few
cdr3_aa: CASSRDQASEEQYF
cdr3_nt: TGTGCCAGCAGCCGAGATCAGGCCTCTGAGGAGCAGTACTTC

v_call: TRBV7-8
d_call: -
j_call: TRBJ2-7
clone_size: once
cdr3_aa: CASTPRLDYEQYF
cdr3_nt: TGTGCCAGCACCCCCCGACTTGACTACGAGCAGTACTTC

v_call: TRBV7-8
d_call: -
j_call: TRBJ1-5
clone_size: few
cdr3_aa: CASSLEQGRTQPQHF
cdr3_nt: TGTGCCAGCAGCTTAGAACAGGGAAGGACTCAGCCCCAGCATTTT

v_call: TRBV7-9
d_call: TRBD2
j_call: TRBJ2-1
clone_size: -
cdr3_aa: CASSPDWTSGREVVEQFF
cdr3_nt: TGTGCCAGCAGCCCCGACTGGACTAGCGGGAGGGAGGTTGTTGAGCAGTTCTTC

v_call: TRBV28
d_call: TRBD1
j_call: TRBJ2-1
clone_size: few
cdr3_aa: CASSKQGNEQFF
cdr3_nt: TGTGCCAGCAGCAAACAGGGGAATGAGCAGTTCTTC

v_call: TRBV11-2
d_call: -
j_call: TRBJ2-1
clone_size: few
cdr3_aa: CASSPSPGSGYNEQFF
cdr3_nt: TGTGCCAGCAGCCCTAGTCCCGGGAGCGGATACAATGAGCAGTTCTTC

v_call: TRBV4-2
d_call: -
j_call: TRBJ2-2
clone_size: many
cdr3_aa: CASSQDWRERAWNGELFF
cdr3_nt: TGTGCCAGCAGCCAAGATTGGCGCGAGCGGGCGTGGAACGGGGAGCTGTTTTTT

v_call: TRBV2
d_call: TRBD1
j_call: TRBJ2-5
clone_size: -
cdr3_aa: CASGGQGGAETQYF
cdr3_nt: TGTGCCAGCGGGGGACAGGGGGGAGCGGAGACCCAGTACTTC

v_call: TRBV6-5
d_call: TRBD2
j_call: TRBJ2-7
clone_size: -
cdr3_aa: CASSRSLAGGVEQYF
cdr3_nt: TGTGCCAGCAGTCGATCCTTAGCGGGAGGAGTCGAGCAGTACTTC

v_call: TRBV11-1
d_call: -
j_call: TRBJ2-5
clone_size: -
cdr3_aa: CASSPHPGGMGETQYF
cdr3_nt: TGTGCCAGCAGCCCCCATCCGGGCGGGATGGGGGAGACCCAGTACTTC